This T cell receptor (beta chain) stems from a study of regulatory T cells in long-lasting Graves disease. Findings and caveats of the study: Repertoires from persistent disease leaned toward TRBV28, TRBJ1-2 and TRBJ2-5. Persistent patients shared more public clonotypes (roughly 2,500) than new patients (about 930).

CDR3 length: 19 residues. With V trimmed by 2 bases and J by 0 bases, 12 bases remained unmatched. CDR1 is SGHRS, CDR2 YFSETQ, per germline. For TCR beta, libraries came from iRepertoire HTBI primers and Arm-PCR of CDR3 regions. TCRdb re-analysed the multiplex PCR reads in MiXCR, keeping a single row per CDR3 protein. The repertoire has 400,000 to 550,000 distinct CDR3 sequences, 16% of them found once; the top ten carry about 25%. Time point described: newly diagnosed GD, antithyroid drugs for less than 3 months. RNA extracted from PBMCs served as the sequencing template. Comment on this clonotype: Its antigen remains unidentified.

This sample was shared with a second study, whose subject was T cells in Graves' hyperthyroidism and ophthalmopathy.

Here the sequenced sample was peripheral blood mononuclear cells (PBMCs), taken at new diagnosis, from a patient treated with antithyroid drugs. This TCR was sampled from a woman under 30 with Graves disease. The chain is built from TRBV5-1 and TRBJ2-5; 11 bases map to TRBD1. CDR3 loop: CASSFGQGAGGEYQETQYF. The CDR3 nucleotides read TGCGCCAGCAGCTTCGGACAGGGGGCTGGTGGCGAGTACCAAGAGACCCAGTACTTC.